These 17 T cell receptor beta chains came from one sample sequenced in a study of cytomegalovirus exposure and HLA in healthy donors. With 60 Vbeta and 13 Jbeta primers, the PCR was carried out. Measured with immunoSEQ multiplex PCR; TCRdb has only the in-frame clones, and not every one. The table includes roughly 230,000 clones, approximately 91% detected once. The sample was PBMCs. Receptors were obtained from a girl aged 2 to 9 in good health and CMV-seronegative.

The chain couples TRBV2 to TRBJ2-4; possibly TRBD2 for D (6 bases). Germline V CDR1 and CDR2: SNHLY, FYNNEI. This CDR3 is built from 11 residues. V was clipped by 6 bases and J by 9 bases, with 9 bases between them. CDR3 amino acids: CASRGEAIQYF. The CDR3 coding sequence is TGTGCCAGCAGGGGGGAGGCCATTCAGTACTTC.

This chain joins TRBV5-5 and TRBJ1-3, with TRBD1 matching over 7 bases. Losses at the gene ends were 4 bases for V and 4 bases for J; bases not matched to a gene: 2. Germline CDR1 is SGHKS and CDR2 is YYEKEE (reference sequence). This CDR3 region has 13 residues. CDR3 sequence (DNA): TGTGCCAGCAGCGGGACAGTAGGAAACACCATATATTTT. This gives the protein CASSGTVGNTIYF.

V and J are TRBV5-4 and TRBJ2-7; 9 positions match TRBD1. In germline, CDR1 is SGHNT, CDR2 YYREEE (reference sequence). CDR3 length: 16 amino acids. V lost 0 bases and J lost 5; bases outside the gene matches: 9. CDR3 DNA: TGTGCCAGCAGCTTGGGGCGGGGACAGGGATATGACGAGCAGTACTTC. This sequence encodes CASSLGRGQGYDEQYF.

The V call is TRBV7-9, the J call TRBJ1-1, with D tentatively TRBD1 (5 bases). This CDR3 has 15 residues. V was cut by 11 bases and J by 1 base, with 20 bases left in between. Per the germline V gene, CDR1 is SEHNR and CDR2 is FQNEAQ (reference sequence). CDR3 coding DNA: TGTGCCGGATCGGGGGACGACGGAGAGAACACTGAAGCTTTCTTT. Protein sequence: CAGSGDDGENTEAFF. The whole variable domain, remainder taken from reference TRBV7-9 and TRBJ1-1, is DTGVSQNPRHKITKRGQNVTFRCDPISEHNRLYWYRQTLGQGPEFLTYFQNEAQLEKSRLLSDRFSAERPKGSFSTLEIQRTEQGDSAMYLCAGSGDDGENTEAFFGQGTRLTVV.

The chain recombines TRBV7-8 with TRBJ2-1; weak D call: TRBD2 (5 bases). This CDR3 has 13 residues. Looked up from germline, CDR1 is SGHVS and CDR2 is FQNEAQ. The V gene lost 0 bases and the J gene lost 7 bases, with 7 bases spanning the gap. The CDR3 nucleotides read TGTGCCAGCAGCTTAGCCGGGGAGAATGAGCAGTTCTTC. Its translation is CASSLAGENEQFF.

The chain links TRBV6-5 to TRBJ2-2; no reliable D call. CDR3 length: 13 residues. V was pared by 5 bases and J by 4 bases, with 8 bases between. The germline V gene has CDR1 MNHEY and CDR2 SVGAGI. The DNA for the CDR3 is TGTGCCAGCAGTGACGGGTTCACCGGGGAGCTGTTTTTT. Encoded protein: CASSDGFTGELFF.

The chain carries TRBV5-1 and TRBJ2-3; D is undetermined. V lost 4 bases and J 2 bases, leaving 11 bases between the germline ends. The CDR3 totals 14 residues. Per germline, CDR1 SGHRS and CDR2 YFSETQ. The CDR3 DNA sequence: TGCGCCAGCAGCCTAGAGCGCCCCACAGATACGCAGTATTTT. The encoded protein is CASSLERPTDTQYF.

This chain uses TRBV11-2 with TRBJ1-6; D is unclear. Looked up from germline, CDR1 is SGHAT and CDR2 is FQNNGV. The CDR3 is 12 amino acids. Deletions cut 5 bases from V and 13 bases from J, with 12 bases between. The CDR3 nucleotides read TGTGCCAGCAGCCCGTCGTCGTTCCCCCTCCACTTT. This gives the protein CASSPSSFPLHF. Looking up the rest from reference TRBV11-2 and TRBJ1-6 gives the full variable domain: EAGVAQSPRYKIIEKRQSVAFWCNPISGHATLYWYQQILGQGPKLLIQFQNNGVVDDSQLPKDRFSAERLKGVDSTLKIQPAKLEDSAVYLCASSPSSFPLHFGNGTRLTVT.

This chain uses TRBV29-1 with TRBJ2-3, with 9 bases identical to TRBD1. The junction had 12 bases not matched to a gene; V was cut back by 4 bases and J by 4 bases. CDR3 size: 16 residues. Germline-derived CDR1 and CDR2 are SQVTM and ANQGSEA. The CDR3 DNA reads TGCAGCGTTGTGAAAACCGGGACAGGGCTTCCAGATACGCAGTATTTT. Protein: CSVVKTGTGLPDTQYF.

This clone came up a few times. The CDR3 spells CASSLRQGVYTEAFF. In DNA, the CDR3 is TGTGCCAGTAGTCTGAGACAGGGGGTTTACACTGAAGCTTTCTTT. The chain uses TRBV19 and TRBJ1-1, with 9 bases aligning to TRBD1. Germline V gives CDR1 LNHDA, CDR2 SQIVND (reference sequence). This CDR3 spans 15 amino acids. V lost 5 bases to trimming and J lost 3 bases; unmatched junction nucleotides: 7. Full variable domain (outside the CDR3, taken from reference TRBV19 and TRBJ1-1): DGGITQSPKYLFRKEGQNVTLSCEQNLNHDAMYWYRQDPGQGLRLIYYSQIVNDFQKGDIAEGYSVSREKKESFPLTVTSAQKNPTAFYLCASSLRQGVYTEAFFGQGTRLTVV.

V gene TRBV4-1 combines with J gene TRBJ2-6, with TRBD1 matching over 8 bases. There are 18 residues in the CDR3. The ends lost 0 bases at V and 0 bases at J; junction bases unmatched: 4. Germline values: CDR1 MGHRA, CDR2 YSYEKL. As DNA, the CDR3 is TGCGCCAGCAGCCAAGACGGGACAGGCAGCTCTGGGGCCAACGTCCTGACTTTC. Residues: CASSQDGTGSSGANVLTF.

The chain recombines TRBV13 with TRBJ2-3, with D tentatively TRBD2 (5 bases). This CDR3 has 16 residues. Germline lookup yields CDR1 PRHDT and CDR2 FYEKMQ (reference sequence). Trimming pared 3 bases from V and 1 base from J, leaving 14 bases between. The CDR3 loop is CASSFPPGLGTDTQYF. The CDR3 nucleotides read TGTGCCAGCAGCTTCCCGCCTGGACTCGGCACAGATACGCAGTATTTT.

In this sample, this clone turned up a few times. This sequence joins TRBV30 and TRBJ2-7; D might be TRBD2 (5 bases). The CDR3 is 13 residues long. The germline gives CDR1 GTSNPN, CDR2 SVGIG (reference sequence). V was clipped by 3 bases and J by 0 bases, with 9 bases between them. CDR3 sequence (DNA): TGTGCCTGGAGCCACGGGGACTCCTACGAGCAGTACTTC. It encodes CAWSHGDSYEQYF.

The chain employs TRBV7-2 and TRBJ1-2; 7 bases align to TRBD1. Germline assignment: CDR1 SGHTA and CDR2 FQGNSA. The CDR3 consists of 14 residues. V lost 6 bases to trimming and J lost 2 bases; unmatched junction nucleotides: 6. The CDR3 DNA reads TGTGCCAGCAGACCCGGGACAGACAACTATGGCTACACCTTC. Translated: CASRPGTDNYGYTF.

This clone was picked up one time. The J gene is TRBJ1-2, the V gene TRBV27, with D unresolved. The germline V and J ends were trimmed by 8 bases and 0 bases, with 7 bases remaining between them. Germline V CDR1 and CDR2: MNHEY, SMNVEV (reference sequence). This CDR3 spans 12 amino acids. CDR3 loop: CASRTTNYGYTF. The CDR3 DNA is TGTGCCAGCCGTACTACTAACTATGGCTACACCTTC.

The chain employs TRBV30 and TRBJ1-5; 7 nucleotides match TRBD1. The length of the CDR3 is 15 residues. J was trimmed by 3 bases and V by 2 bases; bases with no gene match: 7. Germline CDR1 GTSNPN, CDR2 SVGIG (reference sequence). The CDR3 spells CAWSKTGKYNQPQHF. CDR3 in DNA: TGTGCCTGGAGTAAGACAGGGAAGTACAATCAGCCCCAGCATTTT.

This clone was observed a single time. The chain is built from TRBV27 and TRBJ2-3; the D gene is possibly TRBD2 (6 bases). The CDR3 runs 12 residues. Germline V CDR1 and CDR2: MNHEY, SMNVEV (reference sequence). The ends were cut back, 6 bases at V and 7 bases at J, with 11 bases in the middle. The CDR3 sequence: CASREGKNTQYF. In nucleotides, the CDR3 is TGTGCCAGCAGGGAGGGTAAAAATACGCAGTATTTT.